The TCR beta chain described here comes from a study of shared clonotypes between healthy human individuals (TCRdb year 2020). With regard to the full study: The cohort comprised a couple of women and three men aged 18 to 49 years. For each donor, CD4 naive and CD4 memory were each given three plates, CD8 naive was given two plates, and CD8 memory was given one plate. To estimate repertoire size and how much clonotypes are shared between individuals, the study performed deep sequencing of blood TCR repertoires from about five healthy adults. Different laboratories and diverse techniques were used to prepare libraries and sequence TCR repertoires, to increase sequencing depth and limit assay-specific biases. Each donor's leukapheresis produced roughly between roughly 0.9 and 9 billion PBMCs.

Trimmed from V: 3 bases; trimmed from J: 6 bases; junction bases lacking a gene match: 9. The CDR3 sequence holds 15 residues, the cysteine and phenylalanine included. The CDR3 DNA has 45 bases and is translated from base 1. As encoded in the germline V gene, CDR1 is SGHRS while CDR2 is YFSETQ. Using the deep immunoSEQ assay, TCR CDR3 regions were amplified from genomic DNA by multiplex PCR. Extracted genomic DNA from each cell subset was distributed evenly across all wells of several immunoSEQ 96-well plates, and each plate was treated as a replicate. For sorted subsets, approximately 200 ng of genomic DNA, equivalent to about 30,000 T cell genomes, went into each replicate PCR. The purified libraries were quantified using a Qubit 3.0 fluorometer, sized with a Bioanalyzer 2100, and then quantified again using the KAPA Library Quantification kit. Every immunoSEQ 96-well plate was sequenced on a dedicated single-read 150-cycle Illumina NextSeq 550 flow cell. Processing in the source paper ran as follows. The immunoSEQ output contained only junctional sequences without quality scores, so filtering could not match that applied to full-length reads. To assign V/J genes and CDR3, sequences were annotated using PyIR, a Python wrapper for IgBLAST v1.9, with IMGT germline references. Any read was removed if the V/J assignment was weak (E-value above 1e-6), the CDR3 was missing, or the read contained stop codons, out-of-frame junctions, or ambiguous translated residues. V3J clonotypes were defined as sequences sharing an identical inferred V gene, J gene, and CDR3 amino acid sequence. Percentage overlap between repertoires was computed as shared unique clonotypes divided by the size of the smaller repertoire. Repertoire richness was assessed with RTK rarefaction, the Chao1 estimator, and Recon v2.1 estimates of unobserved clonotypes. Generation probabilities were computed with OLGA for all TCRbeta clonotypes obtained by the gDNA method from a few donors. In its TCRdb copy, this immuneACCESS table keeps in-frame sequences only and misses some clones. Where compared with another copy, unresolved V genes explain less than half of these, and the others have no known cause. V, J and clone size are taken as reported in that table, and D and trimming were inferred from the DNA itself. In all, the sample holds a few million clones, and approximately 90% of those were seen once. The top ten hold over 0.12% of the sample.

Results the study describes overall, beyond this receptor: Only blood was sampled, and tissue TCR repertoires likely differ from those in blood. The small number of donors limited the genetic and exposure-history diversity represented. Higher generation probabilities were observed for clonotypes shared by all four sorted-subset donors than for non-shared clonotypes. Naive subsets generally had larger estimated clonotype richness than memory subsets did. When a handful of donors were compared, the shared fraction of clonotypes was about 5% for naive CD4, approximately 3.5% for naive CD8, 2% to 2.5% for memory CD4, and roughly 0.43% for memory CD8. Incomplete sequencing was indicated by rarefaction of sorted-subset datasets, despite the large sequencing depth. Pairwise subsampling led to the expectation that sequencing depth would affect the degree of clonotype sharing among donors.

A word on this clone: No antigen is known for it. Per-base quality was not reported, and no clone a single base away is much larger than it.

Donors were healthy HIV-negative adults with no recently reported acute infections or vaccinations. Every donor was a Caucasian adult residing in Nashville, Tennessee, USA. CD4+ T cells were enriched by magnetic negative selection, after which naive cells were positively selected on CD45RA and the negative fraction was taken as the memory subset. Blood was collected by leukapheresis, and PBMCs were isolated by Ficoll-Histopaque density gradient centrifugation and then cryopreserved in liquid nitrogen vapor phase. Analytical flow cytometry was used to check the purity and quantity of each magnetically sorted T cell population. From each sorted fraction, genomic DNA was isolated and quantified by UV absorbance on a Nanodrop 2000c.

The origin of this receptor is a young man in good health. The chain uses TRBV5-1 and TRBJ1-3, and 7 junctional nucleotides match TRBD1. Sequencing used naive CD4+ T cells sorted from blood. The sample's cell subset or site label, decoded: CD45RA+ positively selected. This receptor carries the CDR3 CASSYTGQPLNTIYF. The sequence in DNA is TGCGCCAGCAGCTACACGGGACAGCCCTTAAACACCATATATTTT. This CDR3, with the reference TRBV5-1 and TRBJ1-3 proteins standing in past its ends, gives the full variable domain KAGVTQTPRYLIKTRGQQVTLSCSPISGHRSVSWYQQTPGQGLQFLFEYFSETQRNKGNFPGRFSGRQFSNSRSEMNVSTLELGDSALYLCASSYTGQPLNTIYFGEGSWLTVV.